Each of the 26 T cell receptor beta chains below was sequenced from the same sample in a study of OX40 agonist ivuxolimab in advanced cancers. This table comes from immunoSEQ multiplex PCR, and its TCRdb copy is limited to in-frame clones, with some not included. The data show about 54,000 clones, 91% seen once. Sequences were derived from CD4+ or CD8+ T cells sorted from blood, sampled in a trial of the OX40 agonist ivuxolimab. The source is an adult with an advanced solid tumor such as melanoma, head and neck, liver or kidney cancer.

The chain couples TRBV21-1 to TRBJ2-1; the table's D call, TRBD2, has no DNA check behind it. TRBV21-1 is tagged as a pseudogene. The CDR3 consists of 15 residues. For the CDR3, the DNA is TGTGCCAGCAGCTACCCCGGGACTAGCGTATTTGAGCAGTTCTTC. Protein sequence: CASSYPGTSVFEQFF.

The chain recombines TRBV28 with TRBJ1-1; D not certain. The V gene lost 6 bases and the J gene lost 3 bases, with 11 bases spanning the gap. CDR1 MDHEN and CDR2 SYDVKM come from the germline V gene. The CDR3 runs to 13 residues. The CDR3 protein is CASSSTRYTEAFF. DNA of the CDR3: TGTGCCAGCAGCTCTACAAGATACACTGAAGCTTTCTTT.

The chain employs TRBV19 and TRBJ1-3; 8 nucleotides agree with TRBD1. The junction had 4 bases not matched to a gene; V was cut back by 7 bases and J by 2 bases. The germline gives CDR1 LNHDA, CDR2 SQIVND (reference sequence). The CDR3 loop spans 14 amino acids. The CDR3, as DNA: TGTGCCAGTACCCCGACAGGGGCTGGAAACACCATATATTTT. Protein: CASTPTGAGNTIYF.

The gene calls are TRBV15 and TRBJ1-2; D is undetermined. Germline values: CDR1 LNHNV, CDR2 YYDKDF (reference sequence). Trimming took off 3 bases at V and 7 bases at J, with 9 bases between the two ends. The CDR3 runs to 12 residues. CDR3 in amino acids: CATSRRRSGYTF. The CDR3 DNA follows: TGTGCCACCAGCAGGAGGAGGAGTGGCTACACCTTC.

This clone turned up a few times. The V and J genes are TRBV28 and TRBJ1-5; D ambiguous. Trimming left V 6 bases short and J 0 bases short, with 15 bases between. CDR1 is MDHEN and CDR2 is SYDVKM in the germline V gene. This CDR3 has 16 residues. CDR3 amino acids: CASSGRGAGSNQPQHF. CDR3 DNA: TGTGCCAGCAGCGGCCGGGGAGCGGGTAGCAATCAGCCCCAGCATTTT.

V and J are TRBV5-1 and TRBJ2-5; 8 positions agree with TRBD1. CDR1 and CDR2 (germline): SGHRS, YFSETQ. Trimming took 5 bases from V and 5 from J; bases not matched to a gene: 8. The CDR3 consists of 14 residues. This chain's CDR3 is CASRLQGAQETQYF. As DNA, the CDR3 is TGCGCCAGCAGACTGCAGGGGGCGCAGGAGACCCAGTACTTC.

The rearrangement links TRBV6-1 to TRBJ1-3; TRBD1 is a possible D gene (5 bases). Deletions cut 4 bases from V and 2 bases from J, with 12 bases between. Germline V gene data show CDR1 as MNHNS and CDR2 as SASEGT. The CDR3 totals 15 residues. The DNA for the CDR3 is TGTGCCAGCAGTGGTCAGCCAGGGACTGGAAACACCATATATTTT. Protein: CASSGQPGTGNTIYF.

The chain couples TRBV7-9 to TRBJ1-2, with D perhaps TRBD1 (5 bases). The CDR3 contains 14 residues. V shed 10 bases and J shed 7 bases, with 22 bases lying between them. Germline CDR1 reads SEHNR; CDR2 reads FQNEAQ (reference sequence). As DNA, the CDR3 is TGTGCCACCATGGGACGGAGAAAACTAGGTGGCTACACCTTC. The encoded protein is CATMGRRKLGGYTF.

A remark on this clone: This sample includes further DNA sequences coding for the same CDR3. J is TRBJ2-5 and V is TRBV5-1, with 10 bases lining up with TRBD2. The germline V gene encodes CDR1 SGHRS and CDR2 YFSETQ. V lost 0 bases to trimming and J lost 3 bases; unmatched junction nucleotides: 2. There are 15 residues in the CDR3. CDR3 sequence reads: CASSLVLAGEETQYF. The CDR3, as DNA: TGCGCCAGCAGCTTGGTCCTAGCGGGAGAAGAGACCCAGTACTTC.

The chain joins TRBV7-2 to TRBJ2-3; 11 bases map to TRBD2. The CDR3 consists of 19 residues. The V gene end was trimmed by 1 base and the J gene end by 3 bases; junction bases not matched to a gene: 12. Germline assignment: CDR1 SGHTA and CDR2 FQGNSA. DNA for the CDR3: TGTGCCAGCAGCTTAGACCCCCTTCTAGCGGGGGGTTCAACAGATACGCAGTATTTT. This translates into CASSLDPLLAGGSTDTQYF.

The rearrangement uses TRBV18 and TRBJ1-1; maybe TRBD1 (5 bases). The length of the CDR3 is 15 residues. V dropped 2 bases and J dropped 2 bases, with 12 bases sitting between them. Germline lookup yields CDR1 KGHSH and CDR2 LQKENI. CDR3 sequence (DNA): TGTGCCAGCTCACCATCGGCAGGGCTTAACACTGAAGCTTTCTTT. Protein: CASSPSAGLNTEAFF.

The J gene is TRBJ1-5, the V gene TRBV27; no clear D. Trimming took 3 bases from V and 6 from J, leaving 9 bases between them. This CDR3 has 13 amino acids. Germline V gives CDR1 MNHEY, CDR2 SMNVEV (reference sequence). This chain's CDR3 is CASSLQLTQPQHF. In DNA, the CDR3 is TGTGCCAGCAGTTTGCAACTGACTCAGCCCCAGCATTTT.

The genes are TRBV7-8 and TRBJ1-6, with no clear D. The CDR3 runs to 16 residues. Looked up from germline, CDR1 is SGHVS and CDR2 is FQNEAQ. Trimming removed 1 base from V and 3 bases from J, with 10 bases in between. The CDR3 DNA reads TGTGCCAGCAGCTTAGGTCCGGGTAGCTATAATTCACCCCTCCACTTT. It specifies CASSLGPGSYNSPLHF.

The chain is built from TRBV11-3 and TRBJ2-7, with 8 bases identical to TRBD1. V was pared by 4 bases and J by 7 bases, with 9 bases of the junction left unmatched. Germline V gene data show CDR1 as SGHNT and CDR2 as YENEEA. The CDR3 runs to 14 residues. CDR3 region: CASSSRQGMGEQYF. The CDR3 bases are TGTGCCAGCAGCTCCCGACAGGGGATGGGGGAGCAGTACTTC. Together with reference TRBV11-3 and TRBJ2-7, the CDR3 gives the full variable domain: EAGVVQSPRYKIIEKKQPVAFWCNPISGHNTLYWYLQNLGQGPELLIRYENEEAVDDSQLPKDRFSAERLKGVDSTLKIQPAELGDSAVYLCASSSRQGMGEQYFGPGTRLTVT.

J is TRBJ1-3 and V is TRBV6-1; possible D gene TRBD1, 6 bases. This CDR3 region has 14 residues. V lost 6 bases and J lost 3, with 12 bases in between. Germline V gene data show CDR1 as MNHNS and CDR2 as SASEGT. The CDR3 DNA is TGTGCCAGCAGATCACAGGGAGGTGGAAACACCATATATTTT. Translation gives CASRSQGGGNTIYF.

The sample holds one count of this clone. This chain connects TRBV18 to TRBJ1-1, with unresolved D. CDR3 size: 13 residues. Germline V gives CDR1 KGHSH, CDR2 LQKENI. Trimming shortened V by 2 bases and J by 1 base, and 5 bases separated the two germline ends. CDR3 amino acids: CASSPTRNTEAFF. CDR3 sequence (DNA): TGTGCCAGCTCACCAACTAGGAACACTGAAGCTTTCTTT.

The chain has TRBV19 and TRBJ1-2, with 11 bases aligning to TRBD1. V gave up 5 bases and J gave up 4 bases; unmatched junction bases: 6. This CDR3 region has 15 residues. Germline V gives CDR1 LNHDA, CDR2 SQIVND (reference sequence). The CDR3 loop is CASSARTGGGYGYTF. DNA of the CDR3: TGTGCCAGTAGTGCCCGGACAGGGGGCGGCTATGGCTACACCTTC.

The V and J genes are TRBV5-4 and TRBJ1-4, with 8 bases that match TRBD1. Germline loops: CDR1 SGHNT, CDR2 YYREEE (reference sequence). V trimming: 4 bases; J trimming: 8 bases; junction bases outside the gene matches: 13. CDR3 length: 16 residues. This chain's CDR3 is CASSAKTTGEREKLFF. The CDR3 DNA sequence: TGTGCCAGCAGCGCGAAGACGACAGGGGAAAGGGAAAAACTGTTTTTT.

The count of this clone is one. This sequence joins TRBV6-5 and TRBJ1-6; no firm D call. The CDR3 has 16 residues. From germline, CDR1 is MNHEY and CDR2 SVGAGI. The germline V and J ends were trimmed by 2 bases and 0 bases, with 8 bases remaining between them. The CDR3 sequence: CASSYRFVSYNSPLHF. The DNA for the CDR3 is TGTGCCAGCAGTTACCGGTTCGTCTCCTATAATTCACCCCTCCACTTT.

The V and J genes are TRBV21-1 and TRBJ1-2; TRBD1 is the table's D call, not checked against the DNA. TRBV21-1 is listed as a pseudogene. The length of the CDR3 is 13 residues. This CDR3 reads CASSKQGNYGYTF. In nucleotides, the CDR3 is TGTGCCAGCAGCAAGCAGGGGAACTATGGCTACACCTTC.

V and J are TRBV18 and TRBJ1-4; D may be TRBD1 (6 bases). V was cut by 8 bases and J by 6 bases, with 19 bases left in between. This CDR3 is built from 15 residues. Germline assignment: CDR1 KGHSH and CDR2 LQKENI. The CDR3 loop reads CASVPRLGGDEKLFF. Written as DNA, the CDR3 is TGTGCCAGCGTACCCCGGTTAGGGGGGGATGAAAAACTGTTTTTT.

The J gene is TRBJ2-7, the V gene TRBV6-5; D is unclear. Trimming shortened V by 8 bases and J by 1 base, and 9 bases separated the two germline ends. CDR1 is MNHEY, CDR2 SVGAGI, per germline. The CDR3 is 12 amino acids. In DNA form, the CDR3 reads TGTGCCAGCTCATTCTCTTCCTACGAGCAGTACTTC. Translated: CASSFSSYEQYF.

The CDR3 nucleotides are TGCGCCAGCAGCCAACCTCGGGACGCCGGGGGAGATGGCTACACCTTC. Encoded protein: CASSQPRDAGGDGYTF. The rearrangement links TRBV4-1 to TRBJ1-2; maybe TRBD1 (5 bases). In germline, CDR1 is MGHRA, CDR2 YSYEKL. The length of the CDR3 is 16 residues. The V gene lost 2 bases and the J gene lost 6 bases, with 19 bases spanning the gap.

The rearrangement links TRBV14 to TRBJ1-1; TRBD1 is a possible D gene (6 bases). The CDR3 covers 14 residues. From germline, CDR1 is SGHDN and CDR2 FVKESK. The germline V and J ends were trimmed by 2 bases and 7 bases, with 14 bases remaining between them. The CDR3 region is CASSQFGGQGEAFF. DNA for the CDR3: TGTGCCAGCAGCCAATTCGGGGGCCAGGGTGAAGCTTTCTTT.

This clone came up once. Relative to the germline gene, one junction end is altered; a read error may explain this. The chain carries TRBV10-1 and TRBJ2-7, with 7 nucleotides matching TRBD2. The CDR3 is 13 residues long. Per the germline V gene, CDR1 is WNHNN and CDR2 is SYGVQD (reference sequence). The CDR3 bases are TGTGCCACCCTGGGAGGGCTGACCTACGAGCAGTACTTC. As protein: CATLGGLTYEQYF.

The CDR3 DNA reads TGCGCCAGCAGCCAACTACCGGGAATCCAAGAGACCCAGTACTTC. Translation: CASSQLPGIQETQYF. The chain has TRBV4-1 and TRBJ2-5, with a possible D match to TRBD2 (5 bases). The germline V gene has CDR1 MGHRA and CDR2 YSYEKL. V lost 2 bases and J lost 1, with 11 bases in between. The CDR3 contains 15 residues.